This T cell receptor (beta chain) was sequenced for a study of blood T cells in healthy people across ages. Germline CDR1 reads DFQATT; CDR2 reads SNEGSKA (reference sequence). V was shortened by 8 bases and J by 10 bases, with 12 bases between the two germline ends. This CDR3 is built from 10 residues. In its sample, this clonotype was seen a few times. Primers used in a second PCR of about 7 to 12 cycles were a sample-barcoded 5' primer and a J-beta primer mix. Through a template-switch adaptor with 12 random nucleotides, each cDNA molecule received a tag. TCRdb called the 5' RACE reads again in MiXCR, with one record for every CDR3 protein. The sample lists over a million distinct CDR3 sequences; 35% to 45% were seen once.

The V gene is TRBV20-1, the J gene TRBJ2-1; perhaps D is TRBD1 or TRBD2 (5 bases each). The sequenced material came from blood. The receptor was derived from a woman aged 18-29 years in good health. The CDR3 DNA is TGCAGTCTGGGACGTGGCGAGCAGTTCTTC. It is translated as CSLGRGEQFF.